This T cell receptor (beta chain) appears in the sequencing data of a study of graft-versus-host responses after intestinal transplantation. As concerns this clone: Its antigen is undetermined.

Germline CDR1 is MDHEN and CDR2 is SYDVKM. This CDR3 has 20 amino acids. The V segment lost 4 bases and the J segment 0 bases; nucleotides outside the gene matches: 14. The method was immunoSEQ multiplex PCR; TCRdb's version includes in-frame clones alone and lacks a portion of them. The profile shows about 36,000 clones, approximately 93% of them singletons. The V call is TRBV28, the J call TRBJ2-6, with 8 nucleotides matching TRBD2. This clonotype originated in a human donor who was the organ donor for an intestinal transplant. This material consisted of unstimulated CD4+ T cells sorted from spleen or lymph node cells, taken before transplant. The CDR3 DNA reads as TGTGCCAGCAGTTCAGCCGCGGGCGGGGGGACCCTCTCTGGGGCCAACGTCCTGACTTTC. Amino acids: CASSSAAGGGTLSGANVLTF.